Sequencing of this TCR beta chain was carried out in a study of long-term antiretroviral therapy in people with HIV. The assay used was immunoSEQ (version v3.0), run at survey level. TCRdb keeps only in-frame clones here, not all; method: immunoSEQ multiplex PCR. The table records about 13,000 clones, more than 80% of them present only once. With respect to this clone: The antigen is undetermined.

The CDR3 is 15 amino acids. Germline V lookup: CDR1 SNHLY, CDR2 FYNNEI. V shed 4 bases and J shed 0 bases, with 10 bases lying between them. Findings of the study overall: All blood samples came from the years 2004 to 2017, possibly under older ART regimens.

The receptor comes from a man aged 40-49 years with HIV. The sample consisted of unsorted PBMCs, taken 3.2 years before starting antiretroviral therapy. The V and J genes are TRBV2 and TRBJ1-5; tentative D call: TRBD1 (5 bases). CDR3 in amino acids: CASSGGAHSNQPQHF. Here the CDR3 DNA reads TGTGCCAGCAGTGGAGGGGCACATAGCAATCAGCCCCAGCATTTT.